The clone carrying this T cell receptor (beta chain) has a handful of counts. Its antigen is as yet unknown. This CDR3 region has 14 residues. The germline V and J ends were trimmed by 1 base and 5 bases, with 13 bases remaining between them. CDR1 and CDR2 from the germline V gene are DFQATT and SNEGSKA (reference sequence). This record comes from a study of CD8 T cells in ankylosing spondylitis. Library preparation for TCR beta used quantitative 5'-RACE with molecular barcodes. TCRdb fed the 5' RACE reads into MiXCR, producing one record per CDR3 protein. The table includes 800,000 to 900,000 distinct CDR3 sequences, 12% detected once. Study-wide results and caveats: Seemingly distinctive of ankylosing spondylitis blood was a TCR beta motif formed by eight highly homologous variants. Within peripheral blood, clones linked to disease were CD8+ and relatively rare.

The chain employs TRBV20-1 and TRBJ2-3; D call uncertain. The origin of this receptor is a male donor with ankylosing spondylitis. What was sequenced was blood, either unsorted or a sorted T cell fraction (not recorded which). The CDR3 is CSARASGSGDTQYF. The CDR3 DNA sequence: TGCAGTGCTAGAGCATCCGGTTCCGGAGATACGCAGTATTTT.